This entry is about one TCR beta chain. In the authors' workflow: Researchers report that nucleated cell counts were estimated from reference gene primer amplification. Sequencing was performed with immunoSEQ multiplex PCR; in TCRdb, only in-frame clones are kept and a portion is missing. V, J and clone size derive from that table, while D and trimming were established from the DNA sequence. Among around 71,000 clones listed, about 89% were seen once. The sample comes from a study of blood T cell repertoires in COVID-19. On the study more broadly: Samples taken during acute and convalescent COVID-19 were collected in the United States, Italy and Spain. The cDNA or gDNA used as material had been derived from T cells, B-cell-depleted T cells, or PBMCs.

V lost 2 bases and J lost 4, with 17 bases in between. CDR1 is MDHEN and CDR2 is SYDVKM in the germline V gene. CDR3 length: 16 amino acids. Source material: peripheral blood. The clonotype comes from a woman aged 55-69 years with acute or convalescent COVID-19. The V and J genes are TRBV28 and TRBJ1-1; D unresolved. CDR3 sequence: CASSLDARLGGTEAFF. The CDR3 bases are TGTGCCAGCAGTTTAGATGCCCGGTTAGGCGGCACTGAAGCTTTCTTT. Full variable domain (rest looked up from reference TRBV28 and TRBJ1-1): DVKVTQSSRYLVKRTGEKVFLECVQDMDHENMFWYRQDPGLGLRLIYFSYDVKMKEKGDIPEGYSVSREKKERFSLILESASTNQTSMYLCASSLDARLGGTEAFFGQGTRLTVV.